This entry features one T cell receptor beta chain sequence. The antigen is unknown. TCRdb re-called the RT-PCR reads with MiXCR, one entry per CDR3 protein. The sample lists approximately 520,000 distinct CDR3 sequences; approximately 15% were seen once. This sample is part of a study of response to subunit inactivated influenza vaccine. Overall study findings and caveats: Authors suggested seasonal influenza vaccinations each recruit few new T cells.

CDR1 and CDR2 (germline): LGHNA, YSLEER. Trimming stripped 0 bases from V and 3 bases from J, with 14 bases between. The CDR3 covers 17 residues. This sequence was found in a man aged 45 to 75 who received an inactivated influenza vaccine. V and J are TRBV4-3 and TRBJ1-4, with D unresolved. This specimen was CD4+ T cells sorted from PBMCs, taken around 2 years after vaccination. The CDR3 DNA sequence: TGCGCCAGCAGCCAAGACCCTTGGTCTGACTCTAATGAAAAACTGTTTTTT. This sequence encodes CASSQDPWSDSNEKLFF.